The 5 T cell receptor beta chains in this list originate from one sample, sequenced in a study of CD8 T cells in seronegative destructive rheumatoid arthritis. Libraries were prepared by immunoSEQ multiplex PCR; TCRdb keeps only in-frame clonotypes and omits some of them. Counted here are about 980 clones, roughly 80% occurring once; the ten biggest clones make up 21%. Sequencing used CD8+ T cells from blood. The receptors derive from an older woman with seronegative destructive rheumatoid arthritis.

This chain joins TRBV6-4 and TRBJ1-1, with no clear D. The CDR3 covers 13 residues. From germline, CDR1 is MRHNA and CDR2 SNTAGT. The V end was cut by 0 bases, the J end by 4 bases, with 6 bases between. Here the CDR3 reads CASSDSSLTEAFF. DNA for the CDR3: TGTGCCAGCAGTGACTCGAGTCTCACTGAAGCTTTCTTT.

V gene TRBV18 combines with J gene TRBJ2-7, with D possibly being TRBD1 (6 bases). The CDR3 has 13 amino acids. Germline V gene sequence: CDR1 KGHSH, CDR2 LQKENI. The ends were cut back, 4 bases at V and 3 bases at J, with 10 bases in the middle. CDR3 sequence reads: CASSQTGLYEQYF. As DNA, the CDR3 is TGTGCCAGCTCACAGACAGGACTCTACGAGCAGTACTTC.

This clone was seen a few times. This chain joins TRBV14 and TRBJ2-1; a possible D gene is TRBD2 (5 bases). This CDR3 is 15 amino acids long. Deletions cut 1 base from V and 3 bases from J, with 10 bases between. Germline V gene sequence: CDR1 SGHDN, CDR2 FVKESK. The CDR3 DNA reads as TGTGCCAGCAGCCAAGGGACTGCGCACTACAATGAGCAGTTCTTC. Encoded protein: CASSQGTAHYNEQFF.

V gene TRBV10-1 combines with J gene TRBJ2-2, with D possibly TRBD1 on 5 matching bases. The CDR3 extends over 14 amino acids. Trimming pared 8 bases from V and 5 bases from J, leaving 15 bases between. The germline V gene has CDR1 WNHNN and CDR2 SYGVQD (reference sequence). The CDR3 is CASRQSARTGELFF. In DNA form, the CDR3 reads TGCGCCAGCCGACAGTCTGCGCGAACCGGGGAGCTGTTTTTT.

The V call is TRBV27, the J call TRBJ2-1; 7 nucleotides match TRBD2. Trimming at V came to 5 bases and at J to 6 bases, leaving 7 bases not matched to a gene. The length of the CDR3 is 14 residues. From germline, CDR1 is MNHEY and CDR2 SMNVEV (reference sequence). The CDR3 DNA reads TGTGCCAGCAGTCTCGGGACTACACTCAATGAGCAGTTCTTC. This translates into CASSLGTTLNEQFF.